The text below deals with one T cell receptor beta chain. What it binds is unknown. This CDR3 spans 13 amino acids. Deletions cut 3 bases from V and 4 bases from J, with 10 bases between. Germline CDR1 is SGDLS and CDR2 is YYNGEE. This specimen comes from a study of tissue T cells after allogeneic stem cell transplantation. Study information: Of the grafts for graft-versus-host disease patients, four were unmodified and three CD34-selected.

Survey-depth TCRbeta CDR3 sequencing reported V/J genes and productive frequencies. Sequencing used immunoSEQ multiplex PCR; TCRdb keeps in-frame clones, though not all of them. The repertoire holds 25,000 to 30,000 clones, with approximately 85% as singletons. Study-level points and caveats: Motif-based clustering found tissue-specific repertoire signatures shared across patients, though few clones were shared.

This specimen consisted of blood, obtained before transplantation. The source is a woman aged 18-55 years who later had graft-versus-host disease after an allogeneic stem cell transplant. V is TRBV9 and J is TRBJ1-1, with D unclear. CDR3 sequence (DNA): TGTGCCAGCAGCGGACTTATGGGCACTGAAGCTTTCTTT. It codes for CASSGLMGTEAFF.